One T cell receptor (beta chain) is described in this entry. Trimming took 6 bases from V and 3 from J; bases not matched to a gene: 3. Germline CDR1 is SNHLY and CDR2 is FYNNEI. The CDR3 extends over 14 amino acids. PCR employed 60 Vbeta and 13 Jbeta primers. Profiling relied on immunoSEQ multiplex PCR, and the TCRdb table lists in-frame clones only, not all of them. There are some 55,000 clones in the sample, with roughly 12% held by the top ten. The sample comes from a study of cytomegalovirus exposure and HLA in healthy donors. The chain uses TRBV2 and TRBJ2-1, with 9 bases that match TRBD2. The sequenced material came from PBMCs. The receptor comes from a man younger than 35 in good health and CMV-seropositive. CDR3 in DNA: TGTGCCAGCAGGGGACTAGCAGGCTACAATGAGCAGTTCTTC. It codes for CASRGLAGYNEQFF.